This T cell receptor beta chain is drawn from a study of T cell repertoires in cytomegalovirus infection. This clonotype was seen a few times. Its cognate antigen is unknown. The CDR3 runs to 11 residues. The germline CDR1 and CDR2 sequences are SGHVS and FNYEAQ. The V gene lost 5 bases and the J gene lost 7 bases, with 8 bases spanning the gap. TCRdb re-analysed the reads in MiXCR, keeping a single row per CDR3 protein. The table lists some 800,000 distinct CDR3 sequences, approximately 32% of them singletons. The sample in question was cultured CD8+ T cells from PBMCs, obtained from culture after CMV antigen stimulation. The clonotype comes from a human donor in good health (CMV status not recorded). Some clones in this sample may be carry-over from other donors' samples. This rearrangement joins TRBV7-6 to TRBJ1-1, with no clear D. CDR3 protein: CASSREGEAFF. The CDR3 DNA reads TGTGCCAGCAGCCGAGAGGGTGAAGCTTTCTTT. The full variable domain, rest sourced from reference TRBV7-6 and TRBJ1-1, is GAGVSQSPRYKVTKRGQDVALRCDPISGHVSLYWYRQALGQGPEFLTYFNYEAQQDKSGLPNDRFSAERPEGSISTLTIQRTEQRDSAMYRCASSREGEAFFGQGTRLTVV.